The 6 T cell receptor beta chains listed next were all sequenced from one sample in a study of chemoradiotherapy in HPV16-positive cancers (dated by TCRdb to between 2021 and 2022). Libraries were made using the immunoSEQ multiplex PCR assay. This immuneACCESS table, as held by TCRdb, lists in-frame sequences with V and J called but not all clones. Of the missing ones, under half trace to an unresolved V gene in checked studies; the others have no known cause. The sample table lists 22,000 or so clones, roughly 89% of them with a count of one. Over 5.5% of the sample is held by the ten biggest clonotypes. The input for sequencing was blood, taken from a patient who underwent chemoradiotherapy. Receptors were obtained from a human donor with HPV-associated anogenital cancer.

This clone showed up just a few times. The rearrangement joins TRBV7-9 to TRBJ1-4; 7 positions match TRBD1. Trimming at V came to 1 base and at J to 7 bases, leaving 3 bases not matched to a gene. Germline V lookup: CDR1 SEHNR, CDR2 FQNEAQ (reference sequence). The CDR3 loop spans 14 amino acids. The CDR3 protein is CASSLGDSGEKLFF. CDR3 in DNA: TGTGCCAGCAGCTTAGGGGACAGTGGTGAAAAACTGTTTTTT.

The chain has TRBV7-2 and TRBJ1-1, with D hard to call. V lost 4 bases to trimming and J lost 5 bases, with 11 bases between them. CDR1 SGHTA and CDR2 FQGNSA come from the germline V gene. This CDR3 is 13 amino acids long. The CDR3 DNA sequence: TGTGCCAGCAGCTCAGGTATTTGGACTGAAGCTTTCTTT. As protein: CASSSGIWTEAFF. The full variable domain, in which reference TRBV7-2 and TRBJ1-1 provide the parts outside the CDR3, is GAGVSQSPSNKVTEKGKDVELRCDPISGHTALYWYRQSLGQGLEFLIYFQGNSAPDKSGLPSDRFSAERTGGSVSTLTIQRTQQEDSAVYLCASSSGIWTEAFFGQGTRLTVV.

In DNA, the CDR3 is TGTGCCAGTTCCTCGGGGAGGGCGACCCTCTCTGGAAACACCATATATTTT. Protein: CASSSGRATLSGNTIYF. The chain couples TRBV19 to TRBJ1-3; D is ambiguous. V lost 8 bases, J lost 0 bases, and 20 bases lay in between. Germline values: CDR1 LNHDA, CDR2 SQIVND (reference sequence). The CDR3 length is 17 residues. Full variable domain (remainder filled in from reference TRBV19 and TRBJ1-3): DGGITQSPKYLFRKEGQNVTLSCEQNLNHDAMYWYRQDPGQGLRLIYYSQIVNDFQKGDIAEGYSVSREKKESFPLTVTSAQKNPTAFYLCASSSGRATLSGNTIYFGEGSWLTVV.

This sequence joins TRBV6-4 and TRBJ2-2; D is ambiguous. V was trimmed by 1 base and J by 3 bases, leaving 6 bases between them. Per the germline V gene, CDR1 is MRHNA and CDR2 is SNTAGT. CDR3 size: 14 residues. CDR3: CASSDFRDTGELFF. As DNA, the CDR3 is TGTGCCAGCAGTGACTTTAGGGACACCGGGGAGCTGTTTTTT.

The genes are TRBV11-2 and TRBJ1-1; 9 bases agree with TRBD1. The CDR3 spans 17 residues. Germline lookup yields CDR1 SGHAT and CDR2 FQNNGV. V lost 6 bases to trimming and J lost 0 bases; unmatched junction nucleotides: 11. As DNA, the CDR3 is TGTGCCAGCAGTCTTAACAGGGGGCGGACCTTGAACACTGAAGCTTTCTTT. Translated, it gives CASSLNRGRTLNTEAFF.

J is TRBJ2-4 and V is TRBV19; 7 bases fit TRBD1. CDR1 is LNHDA and CDR2 is SQIVND in the germline V gene (reference sequence). The V and J ends lost 3 bases and 5 bases, in that order; junction bases with no gene match: 10. CDR3 length: 16 residues. CDR3 sequence (DNA): TGTGCCAGTAGTATCAAAGGGGGCGGTCATGAAAACATTCAGTACTTC. Amino acids: CASSIKGGGHENIQYF.